The T cell receptor (beta chain) under discussion was sequenced for a study of T-cell reconstitution after alpha-beta-depleted transplantation in children. The germline V gene has CDR1 SGHKS and CDR2 YYEKEE (reference sequence). Trimming took 1 base from V and 5 from J, leaving 15 bases between them. The CDR3 is made up of 15 amino acids. Library preparation (for TCRbeta) was performed with unique molecular identifiers. TCRdb ran MiXCR on the PCR reads and lists one entry per CDR3 protein. Of over 550,000 distinct CDR3 sequences in the sample, roughly a tenth were seen once. This sequence originates from a human donor who donated a stem cell graft to a child with acute myeloid leukemia. The chain links TRBV5-5 to TRBJ2-5; D gene ambiguous. This material consisted of PBMCs from the stem cell graft donor, taken from the stem cell graft. CDR3 protein: CASSLRDWLQETQYF. For the CDR3, the DNA is TGTGCCAGCAGCTTGAGAGATTGGCTTCAGGAGACCCAGTACTTC.